These T cell receptor beta chains were read from a single sample in a study of T cell changes during pregnancy in multiple sclerosis. The protocol was immunoSEQ multiplex PCR, while the TCRdb copy is restricted to in-frame clones and leaves out a portion. Of some 57,000 clones detected, 91% appear once; the ten largest clones hold approximately 0.45%. This sample comprised CD4+ T cells from peripheral blood mononuclear cells, obtained after pregnancy. The receptors stem from a female donor in good health, enrolled as a control in a pregnancy study. Each CDR3 is given with its conserved first and last residue. D genes are given only for firm matches. Clone size is stated in some rows and not others, as once, few, many or a class when expanded.

clone_size,j_call,v_call,d_call,cdr3_nt,cdr3_aa
-,TRBJ2-1,TRBV7-8,TRBD2,TGTGCCAGCAGCTTACTAGCGGGGGGTCTTGAGCAGTTCTTC,CASSLLAGGLEQFF
-,TRBJ1-4,TRBV6-6,-,TGTGCCAGCAGCCGCCGCGGCAGGGGAGTTGAAAAACTGTTTTTT,CASSRRGRGVEKLFF
medium-sized,TRBJ1-6,TRBV2,TRBD1,TGTGCCAGCCGAACAGGGGTTGCTTCACCCCTCCACTTT,CASRTGVASPLHF
-,TRBJ2-1,TRBV30,TRBD2,TGTGCCTGGAGTGTAATATTAGCGGGTGAGCAGTTCTTC,CAWSVILAGEQFF
-,TRBJ1-2,TRBV2,-,TGTGCCAGCACCCCGCAGGGCAGGATGGGTGGCTACACCTTC,CASTPQGRMGGYTF
-,TRBJ1-4,TRBV11-1,-,TGTGCCAGCAGCAGGACGGGAGAAAAACTGTTTTTT,CASSRTGEKLFF
-,TRBJ1-1,TRBV5-4,-,TGTGCCAGCAGCTTGGCCCTGACAGGTGAAGGTGAAGCTTTCTTT,CASSLALTGEGEAFF
-,TRBJ2-7,TRBV5-4,-,TGTGCCAGCAGCTTACAGGGCCGCTACGAGCAGTACTTC,CASSLQGRYEQYF
-,TRBJ1-4,TRBV9,TRBD1,TGTGCCAGCAGCGAGACAGGGTCGGATGAAAAACTGTTTTTT,CASSETGSDEKLFF
-,TRBJ1-1,TRBV18,-,TGTGCCAGCTCACCACCCTCCTCAAGCGACACTGAAGCTTTCTTT,CASSPPSSSDTEAFF
-,TRBJ1-6,TRBV25-1,-,TGTGCCAGCAGAGAAGCAGACACCTATAATTCACCCCTCCACTTT,CASREADTYNSPLHF
once,TRBJ1-2,TRBV10-3,-,TGTGCCATCAGTAACAGTAACTATGGCTACACCTTC,CAISNSNYGYTF
-,TRBJ1-5,TRBV10-3,TRBD1,TGTGCCATCAGTGGGGGACAGGGGATAGAAAGCAATCAGCCCCAGCATTTT,CAISGGQGIESNQPQHF
-,TRBJ1-3,TRBV4-2,TRBD1,TGTGCCAGCAGCCAAGATAACCGACCGGACAGGTGGTTGAACACCATATATTTT,CASSQDNRPDRWLNTIYF
few,TRBJ1-6,TRBV9,-,TGTGCCAGCAGCGAGAGAGGCCAAAATTCACCCCTCCACTTT,CASSERGQNSPLHF
-,TRBJ2-1,TRBV9,-,TGTGCCAGCAGCGCTGACCCGGGCTCCTACAATGAGCAGTTCTTC,CASSADPGSYNEQFF
once,TRBJ1-2,TRBV29-1,-,TGCAGCGTGGAGTTAGGAATCAGTGGCTATGGCTACACCTTC,CSVELGISGYGYTF
-,TRBJ1-1,TRBV4-3,-,TGCGCCAGCAGCCAGGCCGGGATGAACACTGAAGCTTTCTTT,CASSQAGMNTEAFF
once,TRBJ1-3,TRBV7-6,TRBD1,TGTGCCAGCAGCGCAGGACAGGCGACGGGGTCCACCATATATTTT,CASSAGQATGSTIYF
-,TRBJ1-6,TRBV5-1,-,TGCGCCAGCACTCCAGGGGAACGGAATTCACCCCTCCACTTT,CASTPGERNSPLHF
-,TRBJ2-1,TRBV19,TRBD2,TGTGCCAGTAGTATAGATACTAGCGGGGAATCTTTAAGGTTCTTC,CASSIDTSGESLRFF
-,TRBJ1-1,TRBV11-2,TRBD1,TGTGCCAGCAACGTAGACAGGGCGGACACTGAAGCTTTCTTT,CASNVDRADTEAFF
-,TRBJ2-7,TRBV7-6,-,TGTGCCAGCAGCCCCGGGGAGATCTACGAGCAGTACTTC,CASSPGEIYEQYF
-,TRBJ2-2,TRBV29-1,-,TGCAGCGGGGCGCGAGACACCGGGGAGCTGTTTTTT,CSGARDTGELFF
-,TRBJ1-3,TRBV19,-,TGTGCCAGTAGTTCCGGGACAAACTCTGGAAACACCATATATTTT,CASSSGTNSGNTIYF
-,TRBJ2-5,TRBV7-2,-,TGTGCCAGCAGCTTAGGCGTCCAAGAGACCCAGTACTTC,CASSLGVQETQYF
-,TRBJ1-1,TRBV11-3,-,TGTGCCAGCACCTTACTCAGGACCCGGGGAGAAGCTTTCTTT,CASTLLRTRGEAFF
-,TRBJ1-6,TRBV4-2,-,TGTGCCAGCAGCCAAGACGACTTAGGGGGTTCACCCCTCCACTTT,CASSQDDLGGSPLHF
-,TRBJ1-1,TRBV5-8,-,TGTGCCAGCAGCCCCGGACAGAACACTGAAGCTTTCTTT,CASSPGQNTEAFF
-,TRBJ2-7,TRBV11-2,TRBD2,TGTGCCAGCAGCTTATTGACTAGCGGCTACGAGCAGTACTTC,CASSLLTSGYEQYF
-,TRBJ1-2,TRBV25-1,-,TGTGCCAGCAGTCCCCTAGGGGCAGTTAACTATGGCTACACCTTC,CASSPLGAVNYGYTF
many,TRBJ1-6,TRBV6-1,-,TGTGCCAGCAGGACAACAGCCTATAATTCACCCCTCCACTTT,CASRTTAYNSPLHF
-,TRBJ1-2,TRBV5-1,-,TGCGCCAGCAATATCGGGAGCAACTATGGCTACACCTTC,CASNIGSNYGYTF
once,TRBJ1-2,TRBV6-4,-,TGTGCCAGCAGTGACTCCGGAACAGGGTTATATGGCTACACCTTC,CASSDSGTGLYGYTF
-,TRBJ1-2,TRBV19,TRBD1,TGTGCCAGTAGTATAGATCGGGACAGCAACTATGGCTACACCTTC,CASSIDRDSNYGYTF
-,TRBJ2-1,TRBV30,-,TGTGCCTTGCTAGTCCGGAGCCTCTACAATGAGCAGTTCTTC,CALLVRSLYNEQFF
-,TRBJ1-2,TRBV7-2,-,TGTGCCAGTTTAAGCGGGGCCTCTAACTATGGCTACACCTTC,CASLSGASNYGYTF
-,TRBJ2-3,TRBV7-3,-,TGTGCCAGCGCCTTGGGGGGGCCCCCAGATACGCAGTATTTT,CASALGGPPDTQYF
-,TRBJ1-1,TRBV10-3,-,TGTGCCATCACTCCCGGGACACATAACACTGAAGCTTTCTTT,CAITPGTHNTEAFF
-,TRBJ2-1,TRBV4-3,-,TGCGCCAGCAGCCTCACCGGCTGGGCCCAGGCCTGGTCTAAGCAGTTCTTC,CASSLTGWAQAWSKQFF
-,TRBJ1-4,TRBV30,-,TGTGCCTGGAGTGTAACCCGTGGGGGGTTCGCTAATGAAAAACTGTTTTTT,CAWSVTRGGFANEKLFF
-,TRBJ2-3,TRBV7-6,TRBD2,TGTGCCAGCAGCCAAGGGCTATGGACTAGCGGGACTAGCACAGATACGCAGTATTTT,CASSQGLWTSGTSTDTQYF
once,TRBJ2-4,TRBV25-1,-,TGTGCCAGCGGAGTGACAGGAGGCAAAAACATTCAGTACTTC,CASGVTGGKNIQYF
-,TRBJ1-5,TRBV27,-,TGTGCCAGCAGGCAGGGGTTGAATCAGCCCCAGCATTTT,CASRQGLNQPQHF
-,TRBJ2-1,TRBV5-1,TRBD2,TGCGCCAGCAGCAAAGGGCCTAGAGCGGGGGGAACTTCCTACAATGAGCAGTTCTTC,CASSKGPRAGGTSYNEQFF
-,TRBJ2-3,TRBV11-3,TRBD1,TGTGCCAGCAGCTCCGGGACAGGGCCCACAGATACGCAGTATTTT,CASSSGTGPTDTQYF
-,TRBJ1-5,TRBV11-2,TRBD1,TGTGCCAGCAGCCCGACAGGGGAGAATCAGCCCCAGCATTTT,CASSPTGENQPQHF
once,TRBJ2-5,TRBV7-2,-,TGTGCCAGCAGCTCCCGGGACTTTACCACGGAGACCCAGTACTTC,CASSSRDFTTETQYF
many,TRBJ2-2,TRBV6-1,TRBD1,TGTGCCAGCAAGTGGGGACAGGGGACCGGGGAGCTGTTTTTT,CASKWGQGTGELFF
-,TRBJ2-3,TRBV7-2,TRBD1,TGTGCCAGCAGCCAAAGGACAGGGCTGGAAGATACGCAGTATTTT,CASSQRTGLEDTQYF
-,TRBJ1-1,TRBV7-3,-,TGTGCCAGCAGCTTAGGTGGCGCTCGGGGAGCCACTGAAGCTTTCTTT,CASSLGGARGATEAFF
-,TRBJ1-3,TRBV9,TRBD1,TGTGCCAGCAGCTCCCCCCTCGGACAGGGCACTGGAAACACCATATATTTT,CASSSPLGQGTGNTIYF
once,TRBJ1-1,TRBV7-9,-,TGTGCCAGCGCCCGGGGGGAGGCGAACACTGAAGCTTTCTTT,CASARGEANTEAFF
-,TRBJ1-2,TRBV25-1,-,TGTGCCAGCAGTGCGACCGGGAGGGGGAACTATGGCTACACCTTC,CASSATGRGNYGYTF
-,TRBJ1-6,TRBV2,-,TGTGCCAGCACTACACCGGGACTAGCGGGTTCACCCCTCCACTTT,CASTTPGLAGSPLHF
-,TRBJ2-5,TRBV7-2,-,TGTGCCAGCAGCTTAGGACAGATCCAAGGGGAGACCCAGTACTTC,CASSLGQIQGETQYF
-,TRBJ1-6,TRBV5-4,TRBD1,TGTGCCAGCAGCCCCGCTGCAGGGGGCATAGGGGCACCCCTCCACTTT,CASSPAAGGIGAPLHF
-,TRBJ2-1,TRBV5-4,-,TGTGCCAGCAGTTCGCCAACAGGGTTGGCTAACAATGAGCAGTTCTTC,CASSSPTGLANNEQFF
-,TRBJ1-3,TRBV4-1,-,TGCGCCAGCAGCCAAGGACAAACTCTTAACTCTGGAAACACCATATATTTT,CASSQGQTLNSGNTIYF
once,TRBJ2-3,TRBV4-3,-,TGCGCCAGCAGCCTCCAGACAGGTCGTAGCTCAGATACGCAGTATTTT,CASSLQTGRSSDTQYF